These 7 T cell receptor beta chains share one sample of origin, sequenced in a study of Ad26.COV2.S vaccination and SARS-CoV-2 variants. Only in-frame clones appear in the TCRdb table, and some are missing; sequencing was by immunoSEQ multiplex PCR. The data show about 420,000 clones, with 88% seen just once and about 3.6% held by the top ten. This sample's treatment: some 20 received Ad26.COV2.S at low or high dose, single or two shots; several received placebo; per-sample allocation not given. Samples came from day 63 after the first vaccine or placebo injection. The material was peripheral blood, obtained in a trial of Ad26.COV2.S vaccine versus placebo. These receptors were taken from a person aged 18-60 years who received the Ad26.COV2.S COVID-19 vaccine or a placebo.

CDR3 amino acids: CASSLKGGYSNQPQHF. The CDR3 DNA reads as TGTGCCAGCAGCTTAAAAGGGGGTTATAGCAATCAGCCCCAGCATTTT. The chain employs TRBV7-4 and TRBJ1-5, with D maybe TRBD1 (6 bases). The CDR3 runs 16 residues. V was clipped by 2 bases and J by 0 bases, with 11 bases between them. The germline CDR1 and CDR2 sequences are SGHVT and SQSDAQ.

V gene TRBV28 combines with J gene TRBJ1-6, with D tentatively TRBD1 (6 bases). Per germline, CDR1 MDHEN and CDR2 SYDVKM. Trimming removed 6 bases at V and 13 bases at J, with 22 bases between. CDR3 length: 15 amino acids. The CDR3 nucleotides are TGTGCCAGCAGCGGGGAAGGGGGGTGGATTTCGCCCCTCCACTTT. As protein: CASSGEGGWISPLHF.

The gene calls are TRBV12-3 or TRBV12-4 and TRBJ2-5; 9 bases map to TRBD2. The CDR3 totals 13 residues. J was trimmed by 5 bases and V by 4 bases; bases with no gene match: 2. The CDR3 sequence: CASSSGLAETQYF. The CDR3 DNA is TGTGCCAGCAGTTCCGGACTAGCGGAGACCCAGTACTTC.

In nucleotides, the CDR3 is TGTGCCAGCAGTGAACGAGCGGGGGACACAGATACGCAGTATTTT. This translates into CASSERAGDTDTQYF. The rearrangement joins TRBV2 to TRBJ2-3; 8 bases agree with TRBD2. V was clipped by 2 bases and J by 2 bases; unmatched bases: 3. In germline, CDR1 is SNHLY, CDR2 FYNNEI. The CDR3 has 15 residues.

This rearrangement joins TRBV19 to TRBJ2-3; 10 nucleotides agree with TRBD2. Germline assignment: CDR1 LNHDA and CDR2 SQIVND (reference sequence). The CDR3 runs to 16 residues. The J segment lost 8 bases and the V segment lost 1 base, leaving 9 bases of the junction unmatched. The CDR3 DNA is TGTGCCAGTAGTATAGGTCCTAGCGGGGGTGATACTACGCAGTATTTT. This encodes CASSIGPSGGDTTQYF.

This clone was seen a few times. The J gene is TRBJ2-2, the V gene TRBV30; unclear D gene. The CDR3 is 10 residues long. CDR1 and CDR2 (germline): GTSNPN, SVGIG (reference sequence). V gave up 3 bases and J gave up 6 bases, with 2 bases separating them. CDR3 sequence reads: CAWRAGELFF. The CDR3 DNA sequence: TGTGCCTGGAGGGCCGGGGAGCTGTTTTTT.

The chain has TRBV7-9 and TRBJ2-5; 7 nucleotides match TRBD1. There are 15 residues in the CDR3. Germline lookup yields CDR1 SEHNR and CDR2 FQNEAQ (reference sequence). With V trimmed by 1 base and J by 2 bases, 4 bases remained unmatched. In DNA, the CDR3 is TGTGCCAGCAGCTTAGTGGGGACAGTACAAGAGACCCAGTACTTC. It yields the protein CASSLVGTVQETQYF.